The T cell receptor beta chain under discussion was sequenced for a study of graft-versus-host responses after intestinal transplantation. Findings of the study overall: When patients had graft-donor T cell macrochimerism, their allografts held high graft-versus-host to host-versus-graft clonal ratios. Recipient marrow harbored GvH clones, some of which surfaced first in ileum or blood. Declines in HvG clones occurring early post-transplant were associated with peak circulating GvH clone levels.

This clone was found a few times. Its antigen is as yet unknown. The CDR3 covers 13 residues. CDR1 is LNHDA and CDR2 is SQIVND in the germline V gene (reference sequence). V lost 5 bases and J 3 bases, leaving 10 bases between the germline ends. TCRdb's table, derived via immunoSEQ multiplex PCR, lists solely in-frame clones and lacks some. The sample lists around 100,000 clones; less than 90% were seen once. The specimen was unstimulated CD4+ T cells sorted from spleen or lymph node cells, collected before transplant. The clonotype was recovered from a human donor who was the organ donor for an intestinal transplant. The genes are TRBV19 and TRBJ1-2, with D possibly being TRBD1 (5 bases). This chain's CDR3 is CASSEKGDYGYTF. The CDR3 region has the DNA TGTGCCAGTAGTGAAAAAGGGGACTATGGCTACACCTTC.